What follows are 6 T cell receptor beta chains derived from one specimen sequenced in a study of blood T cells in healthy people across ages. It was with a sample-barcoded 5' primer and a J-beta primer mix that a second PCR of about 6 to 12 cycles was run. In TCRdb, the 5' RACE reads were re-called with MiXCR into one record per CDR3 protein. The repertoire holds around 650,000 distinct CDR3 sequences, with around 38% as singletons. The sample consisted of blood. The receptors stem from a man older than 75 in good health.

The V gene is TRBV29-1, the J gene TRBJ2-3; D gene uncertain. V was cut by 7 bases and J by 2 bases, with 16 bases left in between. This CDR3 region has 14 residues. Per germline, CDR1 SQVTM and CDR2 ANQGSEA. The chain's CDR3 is CSAIEVFITDTQYF. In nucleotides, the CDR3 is TGCAGCGCCATAGAAGTATTCATCACAGATACGCAGTATTTT.

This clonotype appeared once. CDR3 bases: TGTGCCAGCAGCTTAGGATCACAGAGGAACACCGGGGAGCTGTTTTTT. Amino acid sequence: CASSLGSQRNTGELFF. The chain is built from TRBV7-9 and TRBJ2-2; D not resolved. Germline V CDR1 and CDR2: SEHNR, FQNEAQ (reference sequence). CDR3 size: 16 residues. V was clipped by 1 base and J by 1 base, with 10 bases between them.

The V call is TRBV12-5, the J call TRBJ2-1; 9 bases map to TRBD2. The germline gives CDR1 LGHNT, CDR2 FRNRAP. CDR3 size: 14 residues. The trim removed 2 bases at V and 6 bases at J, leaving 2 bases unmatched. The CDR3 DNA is TGTGCTAGTGGTTTGCCTAGCGGGGTCAATGAGCAGTTCTTC. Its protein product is CASGLPSGVNEQFF.

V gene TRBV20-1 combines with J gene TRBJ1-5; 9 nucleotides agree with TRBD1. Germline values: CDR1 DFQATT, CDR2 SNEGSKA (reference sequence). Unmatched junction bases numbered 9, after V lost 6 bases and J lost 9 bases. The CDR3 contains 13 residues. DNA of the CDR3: TGCAGTGCCGGAGAACTGGACAGGGGGCCCCAGCATTTT. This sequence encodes CSAGELDRGPQHF.

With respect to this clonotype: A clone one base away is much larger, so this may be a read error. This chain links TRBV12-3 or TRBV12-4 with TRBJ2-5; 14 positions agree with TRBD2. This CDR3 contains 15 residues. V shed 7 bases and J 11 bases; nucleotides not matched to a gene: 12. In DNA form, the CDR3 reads TGTGCCAGCACCCACGGGACTAGCGGGAGATTTGAGCAGTACTTC. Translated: CASTHGTSGRFEQYF.

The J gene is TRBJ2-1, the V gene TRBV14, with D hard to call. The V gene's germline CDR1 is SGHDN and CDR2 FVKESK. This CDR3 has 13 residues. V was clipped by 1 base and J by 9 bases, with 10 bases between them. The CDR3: CASSQARLGEQFF. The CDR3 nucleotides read TGTGCCAGCAGCCAAGCCAGGCTCGGTGAGCAGTTCTTC. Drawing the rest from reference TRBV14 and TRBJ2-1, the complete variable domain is EAGVTQFPSHSVIEKGQTVTLRCDPISGHDNLYWYRRVMGKEIKFLLHFVKESKQDESGMPNNRFLAERTGGTYSTLKVQPAELEDSGVYFCASSQARLGEQFFGPGTRLTVL.